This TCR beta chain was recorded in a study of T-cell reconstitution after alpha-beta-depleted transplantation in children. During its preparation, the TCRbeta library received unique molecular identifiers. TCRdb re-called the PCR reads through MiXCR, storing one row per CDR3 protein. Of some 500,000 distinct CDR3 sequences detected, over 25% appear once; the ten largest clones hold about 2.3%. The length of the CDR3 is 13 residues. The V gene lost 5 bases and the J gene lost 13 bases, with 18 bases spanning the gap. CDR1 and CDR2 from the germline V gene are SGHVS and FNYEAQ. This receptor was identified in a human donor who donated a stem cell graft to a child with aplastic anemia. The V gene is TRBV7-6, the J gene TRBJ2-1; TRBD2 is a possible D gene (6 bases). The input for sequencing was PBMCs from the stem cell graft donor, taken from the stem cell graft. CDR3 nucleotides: TGTGCCAGCAGCCCCTCATCCGGGAGAGGACAGTTCTTC. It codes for CASSPSSGRGQFF.